These T cell receptor beta chains were read from a single sample in a study of cytomegalovirus exposure and HLA in healthy donors. Method: immunoSEQ multiplex PCR; TCRdb's copy keeps in-frame clones and lacks some. This table holds some 160,000 clones. Sequences were obtained from PBMCs. Receptors were obtained from a man aged 25 to 45 in good health and CMV-seronegative. The CDR3 runs from the conserved cysteine through the conserved F or W. D genes are given only for firm matches.

d_gene,v_gene,j_gene,CDR3aa,CDR3nt
TRBD1,TRBV7-7,TRBJ2-7,CASSLGDQGAYEQYF,TGTGCCAGCAGCTTAGGGGACCAGGGGGCTTACGAGCAGTACTTC
TRBD1,TRBV19,TRBJ2-5,CASSMGQKETQYF,TGTGCCAGTAGTATGGGACAGAAAGAGACCCAGTACTTC
-,TRBV7-2,TRBJ2-5,CASSPGSSLQETQYF,TGTGCCAGCAGCCCCGGTTCGAGCCTACAAGAGACCCAGTACTTC
TRBD2,TRBV27,TRBJ2-1,CASSSRTSGRALYNEQFF,TGTGCCAGCAGTTCCCGGACTAGCGGGAGGGCCTTATACAATGAGCAGTTCTTC
-,TRBV6-1,TRBJ2-7,CASSEYRTRLYEQYF,TGTGCCAGCAGTGAATATAGGACACGCCTATACGAGCAGTACTTC
-,TRBV10-1,TRBJ1-4,CASSQQGNEKLFF,TGCGCCAGCAGCCAACAGGGAAATGAAAAACTGTTTTTT
TRBD1,TRBV6-5,TRBJ1-2,CASSYRPGQGRHGYTF,TGTGCCAGCAGTTACCGACCAGGACAGGGGAGGCATGGCTACACCTTC
TRBD2,TRBV5-6,TRBJ2-7,CASEVTAGAFYEQYF,TGTGCCAGCGAAGTTACGGCGGGAGCCTTCTACGAGCAGTACTTC
TRBD1,TRBV5-6,TRBJ1-4,CASSGYRGPATNEKLFF,TGTGCCAGCAGCGGTTACAGGGGGCCCGCAACTAATGAAAAACTGTTTTTT
-,TRBV27,TRBJ1-2,CASSLRAEHYNYGYTF,TGTGCCAGCAGTTTAAGAGCGGAGCACTACAACTATGGCTACACCTTC
-,TRBV4-1,TRBJ2-7,CASSPRTSYEQYF,TGCGCCAGCAGCCCCAGAACCTCCTACGAGCAGTACTTC
-,TRBV6-1,TRBJ2-1,CASSLSGTLRPEQFF,TGTGCCAGCAGTCTGTCGGGAACCCTTAGGCCTGAGCAGTTCTTC
-,TRBV27,TRBJ2-7,CASSPGSYEQYF,TGTGCCAGCAGTCCGGGCTCCTACGAGCAGTACTTC
-,TRBV29-1,TRBJ1-4,CSVGDSNEKLFF,TGCAGCGTTGGTGACAGCAATGAAAAACTGTTTTTT
TRBD1,TRBV10-3,TRBJ1-1,CAISDGQGAHAFF,TGTGCCATCAGTGATGGACAGGGGGCGCATGCTTTCTTT
-,TRBV7-9,TRBJ1-3,CASRRRESSGNTIYF,TGTGCCAGCAGACGACGGGAGAGCTCTGGAAACACCATATATTTT
-,TRBV19,TRBJ1-5,CASSIGRGGMANQPQHF,TGTGCCAGTAGTATAGGCCGGGGGGGGATGGCCAATCAGCCCCAGCATTTT
TRBD2,TRBV5-5,TRBJ2-7,CASSPGGRVHYEQYF,TGTGCCAGCAGCCCCGGGGGGAGGGTACACTACGAGCAGTACTTC
TRBD2,TRBV19,TRBJ2-3,CASRSPVAGGTDTQYF,TGTGCCAGTAGATCCCCCGTAGCGGGGGGCACAGATACGCAGTATTTT
-,TRBV27,TRBJ2-3,CASSLSWSFYLDTDTQYF,TGTGCCAGCAGTTTATCATGGTCCTTCTATTTAGACACAGATACGCAGTATTTT
-,TRBV29-1,TRBJ2-7,CSVGAGYKYEQYF,TGCAGCGTTGGGGCAGGGTATAAGTACGAGCAGTACTTC
-,TRBV10-3,TRBJ2-1,CAISDQVSGDNEQFF,TGTGCCATCAGTGATCAGGTATCGGGGGACAATGAGCAGTTCTTC
-,TRBV29-1,TRBJ1-1,CSVEVRVNTEAFF,TGCAGCGTTGAGGTGAGGGTGAACACTGAAGCTTTCTTT
-,TRBV7-2,TRBJ2-2,CASSLFDMNTGELFF,TGTGCCAGCAGCTTATTTGACATGAACACCGGGGAGCTGTTTTTT
TRBD1,TRBV7-9,TRBJ1-1,CASGQGKTEAFF,TGTGCCAGCGGACAGGGAAAGACTGAAGCTTTCTTT
TRBD2,TRBV11-3,TRBJ2-1,CASSFTREGNEQFF,TGTGCCAGCAGCTTCACGAGGGAGGGCAATGAGCAGTTCTTC
TRBD1,TRBV5-4,TRBJ1-4,CASSLVGTGKGEKLFF,TGTGCCAGCAGCTTGGTGGGGACAGGGAAGGGTGAAAAACTGTTTTTT
-,TRBV27,TRBJ1-4,CASGRQRSNEKLFF,TGTGCCAGCGGTAGACAGAGATCTAATGAAAAACTGTTTTTT
TRBD1,TRBV5-1,TRBJ2-2,CASSLGQGTTGELFF,TGCGCCAGCAGCCTCGGACAGGGTACCACCGGGGAGCTGTTTTTT
-,TRBV4-1,TRBJ2-6,CASSQVVRASGANVLTF,TGCGCCAGCAGCCAAGTGGTGAGGGCCTCTGGGGCCAACGTCCTGACTTTC
-,TRBV7-8,TRBJ1-2,CASSLAINRWGYTF,TGTGCCAGCAGCTTAGCTATAAACCGGTGGGGCTACACCTTC
-,TRBV6-6,TRBJ1-1,CASSYSWDGQGKGAFF,TGTGCCAGCAGTTACTCTTGGGATGGGCAGGGGAAAGGGGCTTTCTTT
TRBD1,TRBV10-2,TRBJ1-2,CASMEPGQENYGYTF,TGCGCCAGTATGGAGCCGGGACAGGAGAACTATGGCTACACCTTC
-,TRBV19,TRBJ1-1,CASSSLQVNTEAFF,TGTGCCAGTAGTTCCCTCCAGGTGAACACTGAAGCTTTCTTT
-,TRBV19,TRBJ1-1,CASSPAPQTMNTEAFF,TGTGCCAGTAGTCCCGCCCCACAGACTATGAACACTGAAGCTTTCTTT
TRBD2,TRBV10-3,TRBJ2-2,CAIKASGRGNTGELFF,TGTGCCATCAAGGCTAGCGGGAGAGGGAACACCGGGGAGCTGTTTTTT
TRBD2,TRBV7-6,TRBJ2-4,CASSLDGTSGSGDKNIQYF,TGTGCCAGCAGCTTAGATGGGACTAGCGGGAGCGGGGACAAAAACATTCAGTACTTC